This T cell receptor (beta chain) appears in the sequencing data of a study of CD8+ T cells in alopecia areata. Study-level findings and limits: Compared with mice, patients displayed less clear TCR sharing, possibly for HLA-related reasons. Tofacitinib significantly brought down scalp clonality and expanded CD8+ clones among top 100.

Extracted RNA was reverse transcribed into cDNA, the sequencing template. Profiled with immunoSEQ multiplex PCR; TCRdb holds only in-frame clones, not every one. The data show some 130,000 clones, nearly 55% seen once. Notes on this clone: As yet, its antigen is unknown.

The germline V gene has CDR1 MGHRA and CDR2 YSYEKL. Trimming at V came to 4 bases and at J to 2 bases, leaving 4 bases not matched to a gene. The CDR3 consists of 15 residues. Treatment: oral pan-JAK inhibitor, 5-10 mg twice daily. Peripheral blood and lesional scalp punch biopsies came from alopecia areata patients. CD4+ and CD8+ T cells were sorted from PBMCs stained for CD3, CD4 and CD8. Here the sequenced sample was CD8+ T cells sorted from blood, taken at week 4, from a patient treated with tofacitinib. This chain links TRBV4-1 with TRBJ2-7; TRBD2 matches at 11 bases. The sequence was obtained from a human donor with alopecia areata. CDR3 sequence: CASSPTSGVTYEQYF. The CDR3 coding sequence is TGCGCCAGCAGCCCGACTAGCGGGGTAACCTACGAGCAGTACTTC.